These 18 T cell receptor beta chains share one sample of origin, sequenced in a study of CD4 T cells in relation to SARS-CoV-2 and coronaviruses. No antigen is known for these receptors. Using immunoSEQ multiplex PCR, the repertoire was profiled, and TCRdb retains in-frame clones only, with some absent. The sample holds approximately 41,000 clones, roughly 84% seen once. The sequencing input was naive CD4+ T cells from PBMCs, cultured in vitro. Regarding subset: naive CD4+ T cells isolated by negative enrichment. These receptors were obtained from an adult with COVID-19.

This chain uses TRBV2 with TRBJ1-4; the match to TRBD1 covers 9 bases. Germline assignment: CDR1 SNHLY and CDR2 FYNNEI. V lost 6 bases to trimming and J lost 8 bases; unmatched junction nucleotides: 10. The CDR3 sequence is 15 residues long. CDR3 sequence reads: CASRGTGRSDEKLFF. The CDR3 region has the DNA TGTGCCAGCAGGGGGACAGGGCGATCGGACGAAAAACTGTTTTTT. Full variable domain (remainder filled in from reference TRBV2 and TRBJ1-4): EPEVTQTPSHQVTQMGQEVILRCVPISNHLYFYWYRQILGQKVEFLVSFYNNEISEKSEIFDDQFSVERPDGSNFTLKIRSTKLEDSAMYFCASRGTGRSDEKLFFGSGTQLSVL.

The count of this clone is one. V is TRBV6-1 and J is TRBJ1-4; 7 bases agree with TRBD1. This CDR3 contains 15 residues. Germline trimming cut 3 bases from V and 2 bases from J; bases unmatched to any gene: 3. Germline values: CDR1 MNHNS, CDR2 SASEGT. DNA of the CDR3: TGTGCCAGCAGTGACACAGGGGCCACTAATGAAAAACTGTTTTTT. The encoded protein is CASSDTGATNEKLFF.

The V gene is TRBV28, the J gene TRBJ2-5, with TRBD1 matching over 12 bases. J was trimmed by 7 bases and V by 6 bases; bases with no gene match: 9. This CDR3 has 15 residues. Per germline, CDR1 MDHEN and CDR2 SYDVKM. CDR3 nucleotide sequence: TGTGCCAGCAGCCAGGGACAGGGGGCTATGTGGACCCAGTACTTC. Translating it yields CASSQGQGAMWTQYF.

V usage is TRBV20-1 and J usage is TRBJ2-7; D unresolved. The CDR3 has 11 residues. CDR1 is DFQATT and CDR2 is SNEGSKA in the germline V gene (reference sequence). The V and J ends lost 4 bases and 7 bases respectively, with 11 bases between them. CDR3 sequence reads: CSATPDGEQYF. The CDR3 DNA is TGCAGTGCTACCCCGGACGGGGAGCAGTACTTC.

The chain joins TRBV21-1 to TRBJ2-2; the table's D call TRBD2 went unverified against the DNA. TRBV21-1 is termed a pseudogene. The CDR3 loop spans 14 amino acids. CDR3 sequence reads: CASRRRGGTGELFF. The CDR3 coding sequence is TGTGCCAGCAGAAGAAGGGGGGGGACCGGGGAGCTGTTTTTT.

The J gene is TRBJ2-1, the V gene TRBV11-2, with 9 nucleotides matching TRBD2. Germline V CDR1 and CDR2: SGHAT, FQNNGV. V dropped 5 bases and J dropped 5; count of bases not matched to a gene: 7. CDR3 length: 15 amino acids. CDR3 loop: CASSLELAGHNEQFF. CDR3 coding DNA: TGTGCCAGCAGCCTCGAACTAGCGGGCCACAATGAGCAGTTCTTC.

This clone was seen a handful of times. The CDR3 sequence: CASSIWTGDPNTGELFF. As DNA, the CDR3 is TGTGCCAGTAGTATTTGGACAGGGGACCCCAACACCGGGGAGCTGTTTTTT. This rearrangement joins TRBV19 to TRBJ2-2, with 9 nucleotides matching TRBD1. Germline V CDR1 and CDR2: LNHDA, SQIVND (reference sequence). The CDR3 sequence is 17 residues long. Trimming at V came to 3 bases and at J to 2 bases, leaving 7 bases not matched to a gene.

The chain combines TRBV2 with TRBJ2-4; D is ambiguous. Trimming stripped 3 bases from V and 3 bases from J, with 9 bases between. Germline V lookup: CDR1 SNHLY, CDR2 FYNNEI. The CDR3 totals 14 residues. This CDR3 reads CASSDGNSKNIQYF. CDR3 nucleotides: TGTGCCAGCAGTGATGGCAACAGCAAAAACATTCAGTACTTC.

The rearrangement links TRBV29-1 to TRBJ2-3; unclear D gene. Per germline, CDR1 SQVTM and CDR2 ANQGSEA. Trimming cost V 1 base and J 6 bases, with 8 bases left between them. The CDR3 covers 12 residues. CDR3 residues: CSVEVLRDTQYF. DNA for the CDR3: TGCAGCGTTGAAGTACTAAGGGATACGCAGTATTTT.

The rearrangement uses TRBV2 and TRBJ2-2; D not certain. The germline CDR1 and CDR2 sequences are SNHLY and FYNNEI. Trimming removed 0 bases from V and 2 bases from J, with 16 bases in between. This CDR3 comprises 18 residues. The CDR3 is CASSEAGDRHINTGELFF. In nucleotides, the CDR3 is TGTGCCAGCAGTGAAGCTGGGGATAGACATATTAACACCGGGGAGCTGTTTTTT.

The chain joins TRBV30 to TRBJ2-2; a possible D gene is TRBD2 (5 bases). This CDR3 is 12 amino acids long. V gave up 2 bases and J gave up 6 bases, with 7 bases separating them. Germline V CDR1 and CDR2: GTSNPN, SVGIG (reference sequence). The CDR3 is CAWSIGAGELFF. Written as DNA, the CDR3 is TGTGCCTGGAGTATCGGGGCCGGGGAGCTGTTTTTT.

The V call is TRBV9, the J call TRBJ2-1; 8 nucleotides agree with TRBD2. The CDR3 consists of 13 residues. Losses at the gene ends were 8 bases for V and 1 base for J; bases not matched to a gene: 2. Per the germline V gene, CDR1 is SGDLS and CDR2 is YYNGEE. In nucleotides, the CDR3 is TGTGCCAGTACTAGCGGATCCTACAATGAGCAGTTCTTC. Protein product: CASTSGSYNEQFF.

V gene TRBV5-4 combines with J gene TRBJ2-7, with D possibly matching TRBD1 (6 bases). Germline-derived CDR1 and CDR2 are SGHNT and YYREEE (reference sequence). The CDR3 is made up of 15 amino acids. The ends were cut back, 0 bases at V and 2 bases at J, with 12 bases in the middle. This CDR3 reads CASSLVGRGAYEQYF. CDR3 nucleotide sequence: TGTGCCAGCAGCTTGGTTGGCAGGGGAGCCTACGAGCAGTACTTC.

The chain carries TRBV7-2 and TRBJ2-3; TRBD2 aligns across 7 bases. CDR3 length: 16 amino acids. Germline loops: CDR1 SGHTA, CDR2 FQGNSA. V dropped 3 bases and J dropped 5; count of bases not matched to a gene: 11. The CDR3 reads CASSFTPLAAGDTQYF. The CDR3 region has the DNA TGTGCCAGCAGCTTTACCCCGCTAGCGGCGGGAGATACGCAGTATTTT.

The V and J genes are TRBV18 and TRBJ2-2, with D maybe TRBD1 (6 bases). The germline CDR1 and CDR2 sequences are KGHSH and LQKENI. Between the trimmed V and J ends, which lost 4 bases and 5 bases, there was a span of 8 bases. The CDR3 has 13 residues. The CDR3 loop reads CASSRTVTGELFF. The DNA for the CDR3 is TGTGCCAGCTCACGGACAGTTACCGGGGAGCTGTTTTTT.

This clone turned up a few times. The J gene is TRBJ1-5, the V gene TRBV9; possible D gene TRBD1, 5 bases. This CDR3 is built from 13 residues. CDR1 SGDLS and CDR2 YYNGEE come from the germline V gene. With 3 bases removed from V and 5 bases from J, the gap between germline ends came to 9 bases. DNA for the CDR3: TGTGCCAGCAGCGAAGGGGTTCATCAGCCCCAGCATTTT. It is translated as CASSEGVHQPQHF.

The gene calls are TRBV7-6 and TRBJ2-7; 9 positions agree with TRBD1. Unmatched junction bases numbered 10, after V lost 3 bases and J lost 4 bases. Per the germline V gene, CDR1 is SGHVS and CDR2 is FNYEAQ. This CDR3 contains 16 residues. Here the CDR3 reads CASSFSRDRVTYEQYF. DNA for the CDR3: TGTGCCAGCAGCTTCTCCCGGGACAGGGTTACATACGAGCAGTACTTC.

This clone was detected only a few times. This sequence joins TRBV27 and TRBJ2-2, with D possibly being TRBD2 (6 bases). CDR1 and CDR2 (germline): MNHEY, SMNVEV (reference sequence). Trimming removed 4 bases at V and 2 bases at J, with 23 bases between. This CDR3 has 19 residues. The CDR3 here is CASSWWGWRAGSNTGELFF. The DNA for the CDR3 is TGTGCCAGCAGTTGGTGGGGGTGGAGGGCAGGGTCCAACACCGGGGAGCTGTTTTTT.